Sequencing of this T cell receptor (beta chain) was carried out in a study of cytomegalovirus exposure and HLA in healthy donors. Between the trimmed V and J ends, which lost 1 base and 3 bases, there was a span of 10 bases. The germline V gene has CDR1 GTSNPN and CDR2 SVGIG (reference sequence). This CDR3 is 14 amino acids long. PCR primers comprised 60 Vbeta and 13 Jbeta primers. Method: immunoSEQ multiplex PCR; TCRdb's copy keeps in-frame clones and lacks some. Of some 110,000 clones listed, roughly 79% are singletons. This clone showed up just once. Its antigen is not identified. Study findings and constraints: Cytomegalovirus-associated TCR beta chains were listed, numbering 150 to 200.

V is TRBV30 and J is TRBJ1-5, with a tentative D call TRBD1 (5 bases). The sequence came from a woman aged 25 to 39 in good health and CMV-seronegative. Sequenced: PBMCs. This CDR3 is CAWSEGIYNQPQHF. The CDR3 DNA is TGTGCCTGGAGTGAGGGGATTTACAATCAGCCCCAGCATTTT.